This T cell receptor (beta chain) was captured by sequencing in a study of blood T cell repertoires in COVID-19. Study summary: Specimens from acute and convalescent COVID-19 originated in the United States, Italy and Spain. Nucleic acid was either cDNA or gDNA, and it came from T cells, B-cell-depleted T cells, or PBMCs.

As processed by the authors: Reference gene primer amplification gave estimated nucleated cell counts. Profiled with immunoSEQ multiplex PCR; TCRdb holds only in-frame clones, not every one. Clonal size and the V and J genes are those of that table, whereas D and trimming came from the DNA. The data hold roughly 200,000 clones, with about 76% observed a single time. This clone came up many times. With 5 bases removed from V and 1 base from J, the gap between germline ends came to 14 bases. Germline CDR1 is SGHDN and CDR2 is FVKESK. The CDR3 runs to 15 residues. Sequenced: peripheral blood. V gene TRBV14 combines with J gene TRBJ1-1, with D perhaps TRBD1 (6 bases). The receptor was isolated from a woman in her forties or fifties with active or convalescent COVID-19. The CDR3 is CASSSRQVKNTEAFF. CDR3 nucleotides: TGTGCCAGCAGCTCAAGACAGGTAAAGAACACTGAAGCTTTCTTT. The variable domain in full, completed from reference TRBV14 and TRBJ1-1, reads EAGVTQFPSHSVIEKGQTVTLRCDPISGHDNLYWYRRVMGKEIKFLLHFVKESKQDESGMPNNRFLAERTGGTYSTLKVQPAELEDSGVYFCASSSRQVKNTEAFFGQGTRLTVV.